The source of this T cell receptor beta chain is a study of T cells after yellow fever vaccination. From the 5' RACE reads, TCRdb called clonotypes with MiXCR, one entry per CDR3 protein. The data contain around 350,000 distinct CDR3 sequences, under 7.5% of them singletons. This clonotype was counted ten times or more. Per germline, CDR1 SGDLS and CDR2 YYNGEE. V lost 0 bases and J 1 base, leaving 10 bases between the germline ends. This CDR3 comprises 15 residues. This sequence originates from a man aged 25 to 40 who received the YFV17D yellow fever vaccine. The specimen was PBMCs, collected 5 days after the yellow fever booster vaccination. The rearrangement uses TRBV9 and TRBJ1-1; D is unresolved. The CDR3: CASSVDVGKNTEAFF. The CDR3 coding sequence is TGTGCCAGCAGCGTAGACGTCGGAAAGAACACTGAAGCTTTCTTT.